This T cell receptor (beta chain) came from a study of cytomegalovirus exposure and HLA in healthy donors. The primer mix had 60 Vbeta and 13 Jbeta primers. Generated by immunoSEQ multiplex PCR, the TCRdb table keeps only in-frame clones and is missing some. The table lists some 120,000 clones, around 80% of them singletons. The germline V gene encodes CDR1 SGHKS and CDR2 YYEKEE (reference sequence). This CDR3 is built from 15 residues. The junction had 6 bases not matched to a gene; V was cut back by 3 bases and J by 0 bases. Sequencing was done on a sample of PBMCs. The V call is TRBV5-5, the J call TRBJ2-7, with 7 bases matching TRBD1. This sequence originates from a man aged 25 to 40 in good health and CMV-seropositive. Here the CDR3 DNA reads TGTGCCAGCAGCTCAATTCGACAGGGCTCCTACGAGCAGTACTTC. It encodes CASSSIRQGSYEQYF.